The rows below give T cell receptor beta chains drawn from one sample of a study of shared clonotypes between healthy human individuals. Libraries were prepared by immunoSEQ multiplex PCR; TCRdb keeps only in-frame clonotypes and omits some of them. The sample has 2 million to 2.5 million clones, about 95% seen once; the top ten hold around 1.1%. Sequencing was performed on naive CD8+ T cells sorted from blood. All receptors derive from a man in his late teens or twenties in good health. The conserved cysteine and the conserved F or W are not part of the CDR3 here.

j_gene,v_gene,CDR3aa
TRBJ2-1,TRBV10-2,ASSDGNRQF
TRBJ1-5,TRBV7-8,ASSLESNQPQH
TRBJ1-5,TRBV27,ASSLGGGGNQPQH
TRBJ1-5,TRBV27,ASSLENSNQPQH
TRBJ2-5,TRBV7-8,ASSVRLAGGQLQETQY
TRBJ1-1,TRBV7-9,ASSPRDTEAF
TRBJ2-3,TRBV18,ASSPLDRVTTDTQY
TRBJ2-1,TRBV2,ASSEKGTSGGWRYNEQF
TRBJ2-7,TRBV7-9,ASSPRGVSSYEQY
TRBJ1-1,TRBV4-1,ASSGGRGKGRDTEAF
TRBJ2-1,TRBV15,ATSRDEFEQF